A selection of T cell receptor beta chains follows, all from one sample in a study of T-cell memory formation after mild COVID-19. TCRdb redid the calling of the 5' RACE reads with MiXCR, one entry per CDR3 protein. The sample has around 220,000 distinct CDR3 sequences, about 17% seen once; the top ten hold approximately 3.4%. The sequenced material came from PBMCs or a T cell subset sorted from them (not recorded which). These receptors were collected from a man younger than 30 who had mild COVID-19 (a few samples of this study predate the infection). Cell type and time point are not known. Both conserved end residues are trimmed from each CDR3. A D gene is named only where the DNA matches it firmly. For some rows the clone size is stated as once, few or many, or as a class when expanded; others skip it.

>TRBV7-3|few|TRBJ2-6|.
ASSFMGRSSGANVLT
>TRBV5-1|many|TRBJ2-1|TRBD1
ASSPWTGKDEQF
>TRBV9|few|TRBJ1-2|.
ASSVGGAKDDYGYT
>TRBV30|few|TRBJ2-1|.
AWSSWTGPSYNEQF
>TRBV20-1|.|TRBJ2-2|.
SAQPRGVRAGELF
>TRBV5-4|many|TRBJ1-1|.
ASSQSYQRASDTEAF
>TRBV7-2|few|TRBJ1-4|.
ASSQGMRSNEKLF
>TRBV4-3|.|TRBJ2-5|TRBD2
ASSQDYRGVPETQY
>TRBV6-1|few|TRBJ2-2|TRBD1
ASRTGGAAGELF
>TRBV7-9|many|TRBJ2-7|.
ASSLGTVKYEQY
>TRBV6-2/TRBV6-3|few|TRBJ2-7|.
ASHRDLKLNEQY
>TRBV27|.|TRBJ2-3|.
ASSLTRAGTQY
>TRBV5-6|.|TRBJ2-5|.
ASGGTVETQY
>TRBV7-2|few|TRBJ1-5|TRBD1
ASSLRGRGQPQH
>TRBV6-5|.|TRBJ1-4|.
ASARGVAEKLF
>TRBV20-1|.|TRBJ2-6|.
SASQSSGANVLT
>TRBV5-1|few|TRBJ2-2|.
ASSFQGYSNTGELF
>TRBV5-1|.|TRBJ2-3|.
ASSFGEYTDTQY
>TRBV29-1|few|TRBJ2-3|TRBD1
SVRDRGTDTQY
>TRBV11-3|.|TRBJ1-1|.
ASSSSGPNTEAF
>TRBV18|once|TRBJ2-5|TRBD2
ASSPASGPETQY
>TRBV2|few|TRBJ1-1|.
ASSEGAGTEAF
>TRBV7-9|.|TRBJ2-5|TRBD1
ASSSSGTVRVTQY
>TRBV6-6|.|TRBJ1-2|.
ASSAVQGHGYT
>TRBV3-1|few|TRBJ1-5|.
ASSQSNQPQH
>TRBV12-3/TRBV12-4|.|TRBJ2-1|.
ASSLVGQPYNEQF
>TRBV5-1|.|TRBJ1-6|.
ASSLMLTGRMDNSPLH
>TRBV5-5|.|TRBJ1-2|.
ASSLRLEEGGYT
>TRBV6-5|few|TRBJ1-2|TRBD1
ASRTIAGGTNYGYT
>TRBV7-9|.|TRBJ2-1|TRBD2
ASSFWSSGGDEQF
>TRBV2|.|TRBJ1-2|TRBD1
ASSPRPGTGSGYGYT
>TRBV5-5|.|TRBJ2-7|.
ASSTTGPYEQY
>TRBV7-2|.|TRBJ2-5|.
ASSLESARGETQY
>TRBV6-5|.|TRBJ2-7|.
ASSQGRREARRVGEQY
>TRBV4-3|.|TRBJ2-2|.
ASSQDPDTGELF
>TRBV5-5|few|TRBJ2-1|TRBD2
ASSAGLAATPYEQF
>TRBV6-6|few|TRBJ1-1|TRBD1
ARGQENTEAF
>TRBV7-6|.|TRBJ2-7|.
ASSLRTGSSYEQY
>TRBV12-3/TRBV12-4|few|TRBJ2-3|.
ASTRLIRANTQY
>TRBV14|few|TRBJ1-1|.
ASSHRRQTNTEAF
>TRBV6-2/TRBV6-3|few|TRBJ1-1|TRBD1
ASSYTGQGIEAF
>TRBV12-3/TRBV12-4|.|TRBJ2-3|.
ASSLVSNTQY
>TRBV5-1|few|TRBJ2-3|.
ASSLAGTSTSTDTQY
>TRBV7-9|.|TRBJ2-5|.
ASSLVPRETQY
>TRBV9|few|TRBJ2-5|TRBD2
ASSVSGGDQETQY
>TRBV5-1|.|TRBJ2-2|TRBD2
ASSLGSRGKDGELF
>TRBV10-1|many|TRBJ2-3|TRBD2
ASSESLAGGDTQY
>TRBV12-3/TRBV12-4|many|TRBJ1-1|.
ASSFPGSNTEAF
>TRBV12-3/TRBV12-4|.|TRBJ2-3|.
ASSYGAYTDTQY
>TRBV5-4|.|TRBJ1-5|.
ASSRRALEQSQIKPQH
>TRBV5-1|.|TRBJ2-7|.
ASTRWPASSYEQY
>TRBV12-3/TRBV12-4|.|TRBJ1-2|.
ASSYDSTGSSGYT
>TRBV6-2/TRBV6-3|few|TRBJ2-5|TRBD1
ARLTDRREETQY
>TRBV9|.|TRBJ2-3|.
ASSAQTSSDTQY
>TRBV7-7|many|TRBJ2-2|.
ASSLRLGGTGELF
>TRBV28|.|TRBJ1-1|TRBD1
ASTPGQGAAEAF
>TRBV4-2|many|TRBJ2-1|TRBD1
ASSQGSLRGTNEQF
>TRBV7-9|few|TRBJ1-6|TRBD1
ASSSDRLNSPLH
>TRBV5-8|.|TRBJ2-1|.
ASSFQSSYNEQF
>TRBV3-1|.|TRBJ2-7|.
ASSSTAVYEQY